This T cell receptor beta chain is from a study of blood T cell repertoires in COVID-19. For the study at large: The study drew acute and convalescent COVID-19 samples from the United States, Italy and Spain.

In the original workflow: Estimated nucleated cell counts came from reference gene primer amplification. TCRdb's table, derived via immunoSEQ multiplex PCR, lists solely in-frame clones and lacks some. The V and J calls and clone size are taken from that table; D and trimming were inferred from the DNA. The top ten clones hold under 2% of a sample with roughly 55,000 clones, roughly 87% of them seen once. The CDR3 totals 17 residues. Germline lookup yields CDR1 SGHKS and CDR2 YYEKEE (reference sequence). The germline V and J ends were trimmed by 0 bases and 3 bases, with 15 bases remaining between them.

V usage is TRBV5-5 and J usage is TRBJ2-2, with a tentative D call TRBD1 (5 bases). The sequence came from a woman aged 55-69 years with acute or convalescent COVID-19. Sequenced input: peripheral blood. CDR3 DNA: TGTGCCAGCAGCTTGGACGCACTGATGACAGACACCGGGGAGCTGTTTTTT. Protein sequence: CASSLDALMTDTGELFF. The full variable domain, its missing parts supplied by reference TRBV5-5 and TRBJ2-2, is DAGVTQSPTHLIKTRGQQVTLRCSPISGHKSVSWYQQVLGQGPQFIFQYYEKEERGRGNFPDRFSARQFPNYSSELNVNALLLGDSALYLCASSLDALMTDTGELFFGEGSRLTVL.